The sequence of this T cell receptor (beta chain) was determined in a study of response to subunit inactivated influenza vaccine. Study-wide results and limits: It was suggested by the authors that few new T cells are recruited by each seasonal influenza vaccination.

Each CDR3 protein is one row after TCRdb ran MiXCR on the RT-PCR reads. The data show about 500,000 distinct CDR3 sequences, around 7.9% seen once. The CDR3 length is 16 residues. The junction had 5 bases not matched to a gene; V was cut back by 0 bases and J by 5 bases. In germline, CDR1 is LGHNA, CDR2 YNFKEQ. For this clonotype: Its antigen is not identified.

This sequence originates from a man between 50 and 75 years old who received an inactivated influenza vaccine. The V and J genes are TRBV4-2 and TRBJ2-5; 11 bases fit TRBD1. Sequenced material: PBMCs from blood, taken around 25 months after vaccination. This CDR3 is CASSQDRGDRGETQYF. The CDR3 DNA is TGTGCCAGCAGCCAAGATCGGGGGGACAGGGGGGAGACCCAGTACTTC.